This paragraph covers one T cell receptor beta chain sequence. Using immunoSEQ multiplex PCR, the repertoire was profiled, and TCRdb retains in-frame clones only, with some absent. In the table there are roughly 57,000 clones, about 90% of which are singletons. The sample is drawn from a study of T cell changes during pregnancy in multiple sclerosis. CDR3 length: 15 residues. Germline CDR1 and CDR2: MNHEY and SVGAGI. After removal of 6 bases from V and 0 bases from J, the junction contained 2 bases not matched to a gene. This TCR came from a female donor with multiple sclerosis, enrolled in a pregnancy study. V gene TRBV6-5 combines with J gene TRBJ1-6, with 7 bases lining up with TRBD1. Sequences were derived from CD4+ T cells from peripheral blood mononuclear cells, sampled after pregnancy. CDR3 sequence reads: CASRAGGSYNSPLHF. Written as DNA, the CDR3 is TGTGCCAGCAGGGCAGGGGGCTCCTATAATTCACCCCTCCACTTT.